This T cell receptor beta chain was retrieved from a study of CD8 T cells in Susac syndrome. Broader study findings: Individuals included in the TCR sequencing and HLA analysis were acknowledged by the study to be relatively few in number.

Worth noting for this clonotype: Antigen: not known.

This CDR3 comprises 13 residues. V lost 7 bases to trimming and J lost 9 bases, with 16 bases between them. Per the germline V gene, CDR1 is MNHEY and CDR2 is SMNVEV (reference sequence). A quantity of about 0.5 to 1 ug RNA underwent reverse transcription using random hexamers. Amplification of the TCR beta CDR3 was carried out by immunoSEQ multiplex PCR, which spanned a total of 54 Vbeta and 13 Jbeta segments. TCRdb re-called the immunoSEQ multiplex PCR reads through MiXCR, storing one row per CDR3 protein. The sample records around 280,000 distinct CDR3 sequences, about 85% being singletons. Sequencing of TCR beta was performed on blood CD8+ T cells and on blood CD4+ T cells. Negative isolation was used for CD8+ and CD4+ T cells and FACS enrichment for TEMRA cells.

The chain recombines TRBV27 with TRBJ2-1; no definite D call. This clonotype originated in a human donor with multiple sclerosis. The material sequenced was CD8+ T cells from PBMCs. The CDR3 loop reads CASTEVAHGEQFF. CDR3 DNA: TGTGCCAGCACAGAAGTGGCTCACGGTGAGCAGTTCTTC.